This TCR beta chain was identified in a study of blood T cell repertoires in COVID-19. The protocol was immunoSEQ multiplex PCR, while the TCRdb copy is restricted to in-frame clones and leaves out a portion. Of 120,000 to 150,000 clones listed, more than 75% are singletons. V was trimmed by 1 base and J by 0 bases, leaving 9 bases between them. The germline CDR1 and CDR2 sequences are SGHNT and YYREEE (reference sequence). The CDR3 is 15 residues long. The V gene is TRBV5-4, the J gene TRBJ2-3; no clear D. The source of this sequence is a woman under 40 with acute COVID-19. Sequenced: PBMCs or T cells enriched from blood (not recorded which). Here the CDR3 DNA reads TGTGCCAGCAGCTTGTCGTTAGAAAGCACAGATACGCAGTATTTT. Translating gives CASSLSLESTDTQYF.